Shown below are 6 T cell receptor beta chains from a single sample sequenced in a study of CD8+CD57+ T cells in acquired aplastic anemia. Profiling of TCR beta VDJ combinations and CDR3 sequences used genomic DNA as template. TCRdb used MiXCR to reprocess the reads, holding one entry per CDR3 protein. The sample carries 150,000 to 200,000 distinct CDR3 sequences, 63% recorded once. Material: sorted CD4+, CD8+, or CD8+CD57+ T cells (not recorded which) from PBMCs. The source of these receptors is a human donor in good health.

The chain has TRBV12-3 or TRBV12-4 and TRBJ2-7; D gene unclear. The germline V and J ends were trimmed by 4 bases and 6 bases, with 16 bases remaining between them. The CDR3 totals 14 residues. The CDR3 reads CASSSSSTLCEQYF. The CDR3 nucleotides read TGTGCCAGCAGTTCAAGCTCAACCCTCTGCGAGCAGTACTTC.

This chain uses TRBV7-9 with TRBJ2-1; the D is unclear. Per the germline V gene, CDR1 is SEHNR and CDR2 is FQNEAQ (reference sequence). The CDR3 runs 16 residues. Trimming took off 2 bases at V and 5 bases at J, with 16 bases between the two ends. CDR3 DNA: TGTGCCAGCAGCTTATATGGGGTGAACGCACACAATGAGCAGTTCTTC. Translating gives CASSLYGVNAHNEQFF.

This clonotype has a handful of counts. This chain uses TRBV20-1 with TRBJ2-7; 10 nucleotides match TRBD2. The CDR3 contains 14 residues. The trim removed 0 bases at V and 7 bases at J, leaving 6 bases unmatched. Germline CDR1 reads DFQATT; CDR2 reads SNEGSKA (reference sequence). This CDR3 reads CSARDPSGRGEQYF. In DNA form, the CDR3 reads TGCAGTGCTAGAGATCCTAGCGGGAGAGGGGAGCAGTACTTC.

V usage is TRBV12-3 or TRBV12-4 and J usage is TRBJ2-1, with 9 bases aligning to TRBD2. With 2 bases clipped from V and 7 bases from J, the junction kept 3 bases outside the gene matches. The CDR3 loop spans 14 amino acids. CDR3 amino acids: CASSLRLAANEQFF. In DNA form, the CDR3 reads TGTGCCAGCAGTTTAAGACTAGCGGCGAATGAGCAGTTCTTC.

This chain uses TRBV19 with TRBJ2-1, with TRBD2 identical over 13 bases. This CDR3 is built from 15 residues. The trim removed 1 base at V and 12 bases at J, leaving 6 bases unmatched. Germline CDR1 is LNHDA and CDR2 is SQIVND (reference sequence). CDR3 residues: CASSIAGTSGIRQFF. The CDR3 DNA is TGTGCCAGTAGTATAGCCGGGACTAGCGGGATTCGGCAGTTCTTC.

This clonotype was detected a few times. V usage is TRBV6-1 and J usage is TRBJ2-3; D perhaps matches TRBD2 (5 bases). Germline V lookup: CDR1 MNHNS, CDR2 SASEGT. V was pared by 4 bases and J by 5 bases, with 13 bases between. This CDR3 spans 14 amino acids. The DNA for the CDR3 is TGTGCCAGCAGTGGGCCGGACTTTAGAGATACGCAGTATTTT. Its translation is CASSGPDFRDTQYF.